A single sample is the source of the 24 T cell receptor beta chains below, sequenced in a study of cytomegalovirus exposure and HLA in healthy donors (dated by TCRdb to between 2016 and 2019). Library construction relied on the immunoSEQ multiplex PCR assay. In TCRdb, the immuneACCESS table is reduced to in-frame sequences with V and J assigned. These tables do not hold every clone; where another copy was compared, an unresolved V gene accounts for under half, and the others remain unexplained. The sample table records a few hundred thousand clones; more than 85% of these occur just once. The ten top clones hold approximately 12% of the sample. The sequenced sample was PBMCs. All receptors come from a man younger than 35 in good health and CMV-seropositive.

The chain recombines TRBV5-1 with TRBJ1-2; 7 nucleotides line up with TRBD1. Germline V gene data show CDR1 as SGHRS and CDR2 as YFSETQ. This CDR3 comprises 16 residues. V lost 0 bases, J lost 6 bases, and 11 bases stayed unmatched. CDR3 sequence: CASSLERQGNRNGYTF. The CDR3 DNA is TGCGCCAGCAGCTTGGAGCGACAGGGCAATCGGAATGGCTACACCTTC.

This chain uses TRBV18 with TRBJ2-1; TRBD2 aligns across 10 bases. V trimming: 6 bases; J trimming: 4 bases; junction bases outside the gene matches: 9. CDR3 length: 16 residues. Per germline, CDR1 KGHSH and CDR2 LQKENI. The CDR3 protein is CASSHVTSGIYNEQFF. For the CDR3, the DNA is TGTGCCAGCTCGCACGTTACTAGCGGGATTTACAATGAGCAGTTCTTC.

The rearrangement uses TRBV2 and TRBJ1-1; no clear D gene. Per germline, CDR1 SNHLY and CDR2 FYNNEI. The CDR3 spans 14 residues. Deletions cut 7 bases from V and 0 bases from J, with 12 bases between. CDR3 DNA sequence: TGTGCCAGCACCACCGGGCTGATGAACACTGAAGCTTTCTTT. Encoded protein: CASTTGLMNTEAFF.

The rearrangement links TRBV19 to TRBJ1-1; the D gene is possibly TRBD1 (5 bases). Germline-derived CDR1 and CDR2 are LNHDA and SQIVND (reference sequence). The CDR3 extends over 12 amino acids. Trimming stripped 6 bases from V and 5 bases from J, with 10 bases between. CDR3 sequence: CASRGQGTEAFF. The CDR3 DNA follows: TGTGCCAGTAGGGGCCAGGGAACTGAAGCTTTCTTT.

The V and J genes are TRBV2 and TRBJ2-5; tentatively, D is TRBD2 (5 bases). CDR3 length: 13 amino acids. The V gene lost 6 bases and the J gene lost 1 base, with 9 bases spanning the gap. Germline values: CDR1 SNHLY, CDR2 FYNNEI. The CDR3 sequence: CASSIGIQETQYF. CDR3 sequence (DNA): TGTGCCAGCAGCATCGGGATCCAAGAGACCCAGTACTTC.

This clone has just a few counts. This sequence joins TRBV28 and TRBJ2-5, with D uncertain. The ends were cut back, 4 bases at V and 5 bases at J, with 5 bases in the middle. The length of the CDR3 is 11 residues. Germline CDR1 reads MDHEN; CDR2 reads SYDVKM. This CDR3 is CASSSVETQYF. CDR3 DNA sequence: TGTGCCAGCAGTTCCGTGGAGACCCAGTACTTC. Full variable domain (outside the CDR3, taken from reference TRBV28 and TRBJ2-5): DVKVTQSSRYLVKRTGEKVFLECVQDMDHENMFWYRQDPGLGLRLIYFSYDVKMKEKGDIPEGYSVSREKKERFSLILESASTNQTSMYLCASSSVETQYFGPGTRLLVL.

CDR3 amino acids: CASSGGSRLFGYTF. CDR3 nucleotide sequence: TGTGCCAGCAGTGGCGGGAGTCGGCTTTTTGGCTACACCTTC. The V and J genes are TRBV2 and TRBJ1-2; no reliable D call. The V and J ends lost 4 bases and 7 bases respectively, with 16 bases between them. The CDR3 extends over 14 amino acids. Looked up from germline, CDR1 is SNHLY and CDR2 is FYNNEI.

The V and J genes are TRBV2 and TRBJ2-5; D uncertain. CDR3 length: 14 amino acids. Deletions cut 7 bases from V and 8 bases from J, with 20 bases between. Germline assignment: CDR1 SNHLY and CDR2 FYNNEI. The chain's CDR3 is CASTTGPDAETQYF. As DNA, the CDR3 is TGTGCCAGCACTACCGGGCCAGATGCGGAAACCCAGTACTTC.

The J gene is TRBJ2-7, the V gene TRBV27, with a tentative D call TRBD1 (6 bases). CDR1 and CDR2 (germline): MNHEY, SMNVEV (reference sequence). CDR3 length: 15 amino acids. V gave up 5 bases and J gave up 6 bases, with 20 bases separating them. CDR3 region: CASSPSIGQYSEQYF. CDR3 nucleotide sequence: TGTGCCAGCAGTCCCTCAATTGGACAGTATTCCGAGCAGTACTTC.

Only one count was recorded for this clone. V is TRBV15 and J is TRBJ1-1; D perhaps matches TRBD1 (5 bases). The CDR3 covers 15 residues. V was pared by 2 bases and J by 0 bases, with 10 bases between. Germline values: CDR1 LNHNV, CDR2 YYDKDF (reference sequence). CDR3 loop: CATSRYGTVNTEAFF. CDR3 bases: TGTGCCACCAGCAGATACGGGACCGTGAACACTGAAGCTTTCTTT.

The V and J genes are TRBV27 and TRBJ2-1; 12 bases are a match to TRBD2. The CDR3 totals 17 residues. J lost 5 bases, V lost 5 bases, and 10 bases had no gene match. In germline, CDR1 is MNHEY, CDR2 SMNVEV (reference sequence). The chain's CDR3 is CASSQAAGLAGHNEQFF. CDR3 bases: TGTGCCAGCAGTCAGGCCGCGGGACTAGCGGGTCACAATGAGCAGTTCTTC.

The V call is TRBV30, the J call TRBJ1-4; weak D call: TRBD1 (5 bases). V dropped 4 bases and J dropped 2 bases, with 8 bases sitting between them. Germline-derived CDR1 and CDR2 are GTSNPN and SVGIG (reference sequence). There are 13 residues in the CDR3. The CDR3 is CAWNRLTNEKLFF. The CDR3 DNA reads as TGTGCCTGGAACAGGCTGACTAATGAAAAACTGTTTTTT.

The V and J genes are TRBV4-1 and TRBJ1-5; 7 bases line up with TRBD1. The CDR3 is made up of 16 amino acids. CDR1 MGHRA and CDR2 YSYEKL come from the germline V gene. With 1 base clipped from V and 0 bases from J, the junction kept 3 bases outside the gene matches. The CDR3 DNA reads as TGCGCCAGCAGCCAAGGGGCAGGGGGTAGCAATCAGCCCCAGCATTTT. Translation: CASSQGAGGSNQPQHF.

V is TRBV10-3 and J is TRBJ2-7; D gene uncertain. Germline assignment: CDR1 ENHRY and CDR2 SYGVKD. V lost 2 bases, J lost 4 bases, and 6 bases lay in between. This CDR3 has 12 amino acids. For the CDR3, the DNA is TGTGCCATCAGTGAGCCCGGGTACGAGCAGTACTTC. Amino acid sequence: CAISEPGYEQYF.

V gene TRBV27 combines with J gene TRBJ1-2; D remains unclear. CDR1 and CDR2 (germline): MNHEY, SMNVEV (reference sequence). The CDR3 loop spans 14 amino acids. The V and J ends lost 11 bases and 0 bases respectively, with 16 bases between them. In DNA, the CDR3 is TGTGCCCGACAACAGTACCGATCTAACTATGGCTACACCTTC. This codes for CARQQYRSNYGYTF.

This chain uses TRBV28 with TRBJ2-2, with D tentatively TRBD1 (5 bases). The V and J ends lost 7 bases and 0 bases respectively, with 12 bases between them. This CDR3 region has 15 residues. Germline-derived CDR1 and CDR2 are MDHEN and SYDVKM. Here the CDR3 reads CASTLTVANTGELFF. Written as DNA, the CDR3 is TGTGCCAGCACCCTGACAGTTGCGAACACCGGGGAGCTGTTTTTT.

V gene TRBV6-6 combines with J gene TRBJ2-3, with unresolved D. The ends were cut back, 6 bases at V and 0 bases at J, with 10 bases in the middle. CDR3 length: 14 amino acids. The germline V gene encodes CDR1 MNHNY and CDR2 SVGAGI (reference sequence). In nucleotides, the CDR3 is TGTGCCAGCAGCAGACTCATTAGCACAGATACGCAGTATTTT. Translation: CASSRLISTDTQYF.

The chain carries TRBV5-4 and TRBJ2-5, with a weak D call TRBD2 (5 bases). Germline V CDR1 and CDR2: SGHNT, YYREEE (reference sequence). This CDR3 comprises 14 residues. The ends were cut back, 4 bases at V and 4 bases at J, with 14 bases in the middle. The CDR3: CASSGVRGPETQYF. The CDR3 DNA sequence: TGTGCCAGCAGCGGGGTCCGGGGTCCAGAGACCCAGTACTTC.

The rearrangement links TRBV9 to TRBJ2-1; no clear D gene. Looked up from germline, CDR1 is SGDLS and CDR2 is YYNGEE. Trimming stripped 0 bases from V and 2 bases from J, with 3 bases between. The CDR3 is 13 residues long. CDR3 bases: TGTGCCAGCAGCGTAGTCCCCTACAATGAGCAGTTCTTC. Its translation is CASSVVPYNEQFF.

This sequence joins TRBV18 and TRBJ1-5, with 9 nucleotides matching TRBD1. V gave up 6 bases and J gave up 5 bases; unmatched junction bases: 5. The CDR3 totals 14 residues. In germline, CDR1 is KGHSH, CDR2 LQKENI. The DNA for the CDR3 is TGTGCCAGCTCCCGACAGGGGGACGATCAGCCCCAGCATTTT. Amino acids: CASSRQGDDQPQHF. Together with reference TRBV18 and TRBJ1-5, the CDR3 gives the full variable domain: NAGVMQNPRHLVRRRGQEARLRCSPMKGHSHVYWYRQLPEEGLKFMVYLQKENIIDESGMPKERFSAEFPKEGPSILRIQQVVRGDSAAYFCASSRQGDDQPQHFGDGTRLSIL.

This chain joins TRBV7-6 and TRBJ2-7; either TRBD1 or TRBD2 may fit D (6 bases each). The V and J ends lost 3 bases and 5 bases respectively, with 8 bases between them. The length of the CDR3 is 12 residues. Germline V gene lookup returns CDR1 SGHVS and CDR2 FNYEAQ. CDR3 region: CASSFGGHEQYF. CDR3 coding DNA: TGTGCCAGCAGCTTTGGGGGGCACGAGCAGTACTTC.

CDR3 region: CARNGGTSGTIEQFF. In DNA form, the CDR3 reads TGTGCCCGGAATGGTGGGACTAGCGGGACGATTGAGCAGTTCTTC. The chain is built from TRBV30 and TRBJ2-1; the match to TRBD2 covers 13 bases. Germline-derived CDR1 and CDR2 are GTSNPN and SVGIG (reference sequence). This CDR3 comprises 15 residues. V trimming: 8 bases; J trimming: 9 bases; junction bases outside the gene matches: 13.

This clone was seen only a few times. The CDR3 is CASSHGTGKGQPQHF. CDR3 coding DNA: TGCGCCAGCAGCCACGGGACAGGGAAGGGTCAGCCCCAGCATTTT. The chain uses TRBV4-1 and TRBJ1-5; 9 bases line up with TRBD1. The V and J ends lost 3 bases and 6 bases, in that order; junction bases with no gene match: 6. The germline V gene encodes CDR1 MGHRA and CDR2 YSYEKL. This CDR3 comprises 15 residues.

The chain employs TRBV5-1 and TRBJ2-2; TRBD2 agrees at 11 bases. Looked up from germline, CDR1 is SGHRS and CDR2 is YFSETQ. V shed 4 bases, J shed 7 bases, and the junction held 3 bases outside the gene matches. The CDR3 covers 14 residues. CDR3 region: CASSTSGSGGELFF. The CDR3 bases are TGCGCCAGCAGCACTAGCGGGAGCGGCGGGGAGCTGTTTTTT. The full variable domain, completed using reference TRBV5-1 and TRBJ2-2, is KAGVTQTPRYLIKTRGQQVTLSCSPISGHRSVSWYQQTPGQGLQFLFEYFSETQRNKGNFPGRFSGRQFSNSRSEMNVSTLELGDSALYLCASSTSGSGGELFFGEGSRLTVL.